This TCR beta chain stems from a study of CD8+ T cells in alopecia areata. Turning to the study itself: Tofacitinib dosing lasted 6 to 18 months, which was then followed by 6 months off drug. Severity among treated patients was scored by the percentage of scalp area affected.

The CDR3 runs to 15 residues. Trimming took 4 bases from V and 7 from J, leaving 21 bases between them. The germline gives CDR1 SGHRS, CDR2 YFSETQ. Treatment reported: oral pan-JAK inhibitor, 5-10 mg twice daily. As the sequencing template, cDNA was produced by extracting RNA and reverse transcribing it. TCRdb's table, derived via immunoSEQ multiplex PCR, lists solely in-frame clones and lacks some. The table includes a few hundred thousand clones, approximately 72% detected once. The chain employs TRBV5-1 and TRBJ2-7; the D call may be TRBD1 or TRBD2 (5 bases each). This material consisted of CD4+ T cells sorted from blood, taken at approximately week 42, from a patient treated with tofacitinib. This clonotype was obtained from a human donor with alopecia areata. The CDR3 loop reads CASSHGTATTREQYF. CDR3 bases: TGCGCCAGCAGCCACGGGACGGCGACTACGAGGGAGCAGTACTTC.